Each of the 30 T cell receptor beta chains below was sequenced from the same sample in a study of PD-L1 blockade in urothelial cancer. The time point is: pretreatment peripheral blood. Clones were sequenced by immunoSEQ multiplex PCR, and TCRdb holds only the in-frame ones, with some missing. The data show approximately 67,000 clones, about 90% seen once. The sample was PBMCs, taken around atezolizumab (anti-PD-L1) treatment. The receptors come from a man in his sixties with urothelial cancer.

This sequence joins TRBV19 and TRBJ2-3, with a possible D match to TRBD1 (6 bases). V lost 5 bases to trimming and J lost 2 bases, with 8 bases between them. Germline CDR1 LNHDA, CDR2 SQIVND (reference sequence). CDR3 size: 13 residues. CDR3 coding DNA: TGTGCCAGTAGTGGGGACAACACAGATACGCAGTATTTT. This gives the protein CASSGDNTDTQYF.

This clone was observed a handful of times. The CDR3 region has the DNA TGTGCCAGCAGTGAAGCCCTACAGGGGTACGAGCAGTACTTC. It is translated as CASSEALQGYEQYF. The chain combines TRBV6-1 with TRBJ2-7; 7 bases align to TRBD1. Germline-derived CDR1 and CDR2 are MNHNS and SASEGT. There are 14 residues in the CDR3. V lost 0 bases and J lost 4; bases outside the gene matches: 3.

This clone has just one count. This rearrangement joins TRBV6-4 to TRBJ2-1, with D possibly being TRBD1 (5 bases). Germline V gene data show CDR1 as MRHNA and CDR2 as SNTAGT. V gave up 5 bases and J gave up 4 bases, with 12 bases separating them. This CDR3 region has 14 residues. DNA of the CDR3: TGTGCCAGCAGTCCCCTCCCAGGGTACAATGAGCAGTTCTTC. Translating gives CASSPLPGYNEQFF.

The J gene is TRBJ2-1, the V gene TRBV4-3; TRBD1 aligns across 7 bases. The CDR3 sequence is 16 residues long. V was pared by 1 base and J by 12 bases, with 15 bases of the junction left unmatched. Looked up from germline, CDR1 is LGHNA and CDR2 is YSLEER. CDR3 sequence reads: CASSQGPGQPSIGQFF. Written as DNA, the CDR3 is TGCGCCAGCAGCCAAGGACCGGGACAGCCTTCGATAGGGCAGTTCTTC.

The chain carries TRBV11-2 and TRBJ2-2; 7 nucleotides match TRBD2. The CDR3 extends over 15 amino acids. Looked up from germline, CDR1 is SGHAT and CDR2 is FQNNGV. J lost 6 bases, V lost 1 base, and 5 bases had no gene match. The CDR3 nucleotides are TGTGCCAGCAGCTTAGTCCCGAGCGGGGCCGGGGAGCTGTTTTTT. Its translation is CASSLVPSGAGELFF.

V usage is TRBV7-3 and J usage is TRBJ2-2; 9 positions match TRBD2. Germline values: CDR1 SGHTA, CDR2 FQGTGA. This CDR3 is built from 16 residues. V was clipped by 3 bases and J by 1 base; unmatched bases: 3. The CDR3 DNA follows: TGTGCCAGCAGCTTCCAGCGGGGGGAGAACACCGGGGAGCTGTTTTTT. Amino acid sequence: CASSFQRGENTGELFF. Full variable domain (outside the CDR3, taken from reference TRBV7-3 and TRBJ2-2): GAGVSQTPSNKVTEKGKYVELRCDPISGHTALYWYRQSLGQGPEFLIYFQGTGAADDSGLPNDRFFAVRPEGSVSTLKIQRTERGDSAVYLCASSFQRGENTGELFFGEGSRLTVL.

The V call is TRBV5-5, the J call TRBJ2-3; 8 bases agree with TRBD2. This CDR3 region has 15 residues. The germline V gene encodes CDR1 SGHKS and CDR2 YYEKEE (reference sequence). Trimming at V came to 4 bases and at J to 2 bases, leaving 6 bases not matched to a gene. In DNA form, the CDR3 reads TGTGCCAGCAGCGCCGGGACTAGGGCCACAGATACGCAGTATTTT. Translated, it gives CASSAGTRATDTQYF. The complete variable domain, with remaining parts taken from reference TRBV5-5 and TRBJ2-3, reads DAGVTQSPTHLIKTRGQQVTLRCSPISGHKSVSWYQQVLGQGPQFIFQYYEKEERGRGNFPDRFSARQFPNYSSELNVNALLLGDSALYLCASSAGTRATDTQYFGPGTRLTVL.

There are a few counts of this clone. The chain employs TRBV2 and TRBJ1-6, with 7 bases fitting TRBD1. Germline CDR1 and CDR2: SNHLY and FYNNEI. Trimming at V came to 1 base and at J to 12 bases, leaving 9 bases not matched to a gene. CDR3 size: 15 residues. The CDR3 sequence: CASSEGQGGVVPLHF. The CDR3 bases are TGTGCCAGCAGTGAAGGACAGGGAGGTGTTGTACCCCTCCACTTT.

The V and J genes are TRBV25-1 and TRBJ1-1; 8 nucleotides align to TRBD1. Germline values: CDR1 MGHDK, CDR2 SYGVNS. The length of the CDR3 is 15 residues. V lost 5 bases and J lost 8; bases outside the gene matches: 13. As DNA, the CDR3 is TGTGCCAGCAGTAGGATCGGACAGGGTCGGGCGGAAGCTTTCTTT. Residues: CASSRIGQGRAEAFF. Full variable domain (outside the CDR3, taken from reference TRBV25-1 and TRBJ1-1): EADIYQTPRYLVIGTGKKITLECSQTMGHDKMYWYQQDPGMELHLIHYSYGVNSTEKGDLSSESTVSRIRTEHFPLTLESARPSHTSQYLCASSRIGQGRAEAFFGQGTRLTVV.

The J gene is TRBJ1-3, the V gene TRBV6-5, with 7 bases matching TRBD1. CDR1 is MNHEY, CDR2 SVGAGI, per germline. V trimming: 6 bases; J trimming: 4 bases; junction bases outside the gene matches: 6. The CDR3 loop spans 14 amino acids. The CDR3, as DNA: TGTGCCAGCAGGTCGGGGACAGAAGGAAACACCATATATTTT. Translated, it gives CASRSGTEGNTIYF.

This chain connects TRBV5-1 to TRBJ1-2; the D is unclear. This CDR3 is built from 15 residues. With 0 bases removed from V and 5 bases from J, the gap between germline ends came to 14 bases. Germline V gives CDR1 SGHRS, CDR2 YFSETQ. The chain's CDR3 is CASSLAGSETYGYTF. In DNA, the CDR3 is TGCGCCAGCAGCTTGGCCGGGTCAGAGACTTATGGCTACACCTTC.

The rearrangement uses TRBV7-3 and TRBJ2-7; 7 bases match TRBD1. CDR3 length: 13 residues. J gave up 5 bases and V 5 bases, and 6 bases lay outside the gene matches. The V gene's germline CDR1 is SGHTA and CDR2 FQGTGA. The CDR3 bases are TGTGCCAGCAGCCTCAGACAGGGAAACGAGCAGTACTTC. This encodes CASSLRQGNEQYF.

The V gene is TRBV28, the J gene TRBJ2-7; 10 bases are shared with TRBD1. The CDR3 is made up of 14 amino acids. V lost 6 bases to trimming and J lost 6 bases; unmatched junction nucleotides: 8. CDR1 and CDR2 from the germline V gene are MDHEN and SYDVKM. The CDR3 here is CASRLPGQGPEQYF. CDR3 DNA sequence: TGTGCCAGCAGGCTACCGGGACAGGGGCCCGAGCAGTACTTC.

This clone was seen only a few times. The rearrangement joins TRBV27 to TRBJ1-4, with 7 positions matching TRBD1. CDR1 and CDR2 (germline): MNHEY, SMNVEV (reference sequence). The CDR3 contains 12 residues. V lost 3 bases, J lost 11 bases, and 3 bases stayed unmatched. The CDR3: CASSFRQGKLFF. The CDR3 DNA reads as TGTGCCAGCAGTTTCAGACAGGGTAAACTGTTTTTT.

The rearrangement links TRBV29-1 to TRBJ2-6; perhaps TRBD1 as D (5 bases). Germline CDR1 is SQVTM and CDR2 is ANQGSEA. This CDR3 has 13 amino acids. V was clipped by 4 bases and J by 3 bases, with 7 bases between them. Here the CDR3 reads CSVGGIGANVLTF. The CDR3, as DNA: TGCAGCGTTGGGGGCATTGGGGCCAACGTCCTGACTTTC. Full variable domain (remainder filled in from reference TRBV29-1 and TRBJ2-6): SAVISQKPSRDICQRGTSLTIQCQVDSQVTMMFWYRQQPGQSLTLIATANQGSEATYESGFVIDKFPISRPNLTFSTLTVSNMSPEDSSIYLCSVGGIGANVLTFGAGSRLTVL.

The rearrangement uses TRBV7-2 and TRBJ2-3, with 7 bases that match TRBD2. The CDR3 has 15 amino acids. From germline, CDR1 is SGHTA and CDR2 FQGNSA. V gave up 6 bases and J gave up 2 bases; unmatched junction bases: 8. The CDR3 spells CASRGLGRSTDTQYF. The DNA of the CDR3 is TGTGCCAGCAGGGGGCTCGGGAGGTCCACAGATACGCAGTATTTT.

J is TRBJ2-5 and V is TRBV9, with 8 nucleotides matching TRBD1. CDR1 is SGDLS, CDR2 YYNGEE, per germline. The CDR3 loop spans 15 amino acids. The J segment lost 2 bases and the V segment lost 6 bases, leaving 9 bases of the junction unmatched. CDR3 protein: CASNQGARSQETQYF. CDR3 nucleotide sequence: TGTGCCAGCAACCAGGGGGCGCGTTCTCAAGAGACCCAGTACTTC.

The chain carries TRBV4-1 and TRBJ1-3, with a tentative D call TRBD1 (5 bases). This CDR3 spans 15 amino acids. Germline-derived CDR1 and CDR2 are MGHRA and YSYEKL. The V gene lost 7 bases and the J gene lost 0 bases, with 13 bases spanning the gap. CDR3 region: CASTLTGSSGNTIYF. DNA for the CDR3: TGCGCCAGCACCCTCACAGGTTCCTCTGGAAACACCATATATTTT.

The V call is TRBV5-5, the J call TRBJ1-2, with D tentatively TRBD1 (6 bases). Germline lookup yields CDR1 SGHKS and CDR2 YYEKEE (reference sequence). Trimming cost V 0 bases and J 4 bases, with 16 bases left between them. The CDR3 covers 16 residues. The CDR3 DNA reads TGTGCCAGCAGCTTGGAGCCCAGGGGACGGGGCTATGGCTACACCTTC. This gives the protein CASSLEPRGRGYGYTF.

The chain uses TRBV5-1 and TRBJ1-1; D unresolved. Looked up from germline, CDR1 is SGHRS and CDR2 is YFSETQ. V was pared by 0 bases and J by 5 bases, with 11 bases between. The CDR3 has 14 residues. DNA of the CDR3: TGCGCCAGCAGCTTGGATCCGGGTTTTACTGAAGCTTTCTTT. This gives the protein CASSLDPGFTEAFF.

This sequence joins TRBV12-5 and TRBJ2-1; 10 bases fit TRBD2. The CDR3 has 16 amino acids. The V and J ends lost 0 bases and 10 bases, in that order; junction bases with no gene match: 9. Germline V gives CDR1 LGHNT, CDR2 FRNRAP. The CDR3 DNA follows: TGTGCTAGTGGTTTGGTCCGCAGCGGGGGGGCAAAGGAGCAGTTCTTC. Its translation is CASGLVRSGGAKEQFF. The whole variable domain, remainder taken from reference TRBV12-5 and TRBJ2-1, is DARVTQTPRHKVTEMGQEVTMRCQPILGHNTVFWYRQTMMQGLELLAYFRNRAPLDDSGMPKDRFSAEMPDATLATLKIQPSEPRDSAVYFCASGLVRSGGAKEQFFGPGTRLTVL.

V is TRBV2 and J is TRBJ1-5, with D maybe TRBD1 (5 bases). The CDR3 sequence is 14 residues long. V lost 2 bases and J lost 2, with 7 bases in between. CDR1 and CDR2 from the germline V gene are SNHLY and FYNNEI. The CDR3 reads CASSEQGRNQPQHF. The CDR3 nucleotides read TGTGCCAGCAGTGAACAGGGTCGCAATCAGCCCCAGCATTTT. The variable domain in full, completed from reference TRBV2 and TRBJ1-5, reads EPEVTQTPSHQVTQMGQEVILRCVPISNHLYFYWYRQILGQKVEFLVSFYNNEISEKSEIFDDQFSVERPDGSNFTLKIRSTKLEDSAMYFCASSEQGRNQPQHFGDGTRLSIL.

This chain uses TRBV6-6 with TRBJ1-2; D perhaps matches TRBD1 (5 bases). CDR1 is MNHNY, CDR2 SVGAGI, per germline (reference sequence). The germline V and J ends were trimmed by 0 bases and 6 bases, with 17 bases remaining between them. The CDR3 spans 16 residues. CDR3 in amino acids: CASSYSIRRGRDGYTF. The CDR3 DNA reads as TGTGCCAGCAGTTACTCGATCAGAAGGGGAAGGGATGGCTACACCTTC.

The chain has TRBV7-8 and TRBJ1-4, with TRBD1 matching over 7 bases. Trimming removed 1 base from V and 8 bases from J; junction bases left unmatched: 4. The germline gives CDR1 SGHVS, CDR2 FQNEAQ. The CDR3 runs to 14 residues. The CDR3 protein is CASSLGQGFEKLFF. DNA of the CDR3: TGTGCCAGCAGCTTAGGACAGGGATTCGAAAAACTGTTTTTT. Full variable domain (remainder filled in from reference TRBV7-8 and TRBJ1-4): GAGVSQSPRYKVAKRGQDVALRCDPISGHVSLFWYQQALGQGPEFLTYFQNEAQLDKSGLPSDRFFAERPEGSVSTLKIQRTQQEDSAVYLCASSLGQGFEKLFFGSGTQLSVL.

In its sample, this clone was seen a few times. This chain joins TRBV5-7 and TRBJ1-6; 7 bases map to TRBD1. TRBV5-7 is an ORF, with its function uncertain. V lost 6 bases and J lost 2; bases outside the gene matches: 11. This CDR3 region has 17 residues. The CDR3 region has the DNA TGTGCCAGCATGGGGGAGACAGGGTGTCCCTATAATTCACCCCTCCACTTT. This encodes CASMGETGCPYNSPLHF.

This clone appeared a single time. This chain joins TRBV18 and TRBJ1-2, with TRBD1 matching 8 bases. The ends lost 3 bases at V and 6 bases at J; junction bases unmatched: 6. This CDR3 comprises 14 residues. The germline V gene has CDR1 KGHSH and CDR2 LQKENI. Written as DNA, the CDR3 is TGTGCCAGCTCACCGACTCAGGGGGCGGATGGCTACACCTTC. Amino acid sequence: CASSPTQGADGYTF.

This chain links TRBV7-3 with TRBJ2-5; 11 bases are a match to TRBD2. The germline gives CDR1 SGHTA, CDR2 FQGTGA. The CDR3 consists of 14 residues. V lost 5 bases and J lost 5; bases outside the gene matches: 4. This CDR3 reads CASSLAGGRETQYF. CDR3 nucleotides: TGTGCCAGCAGCCTAGCGGGGGGACGGGAGACCCAGTACTTC.

This rearrangement joins TRBV6-1 to TRBJ2-3; perhaps TRBD2 as D (7 bases). The CDR3 is made up of 15 amino acids. CDR1 and CDR2 from the germline V gene are MNHNS and SASEGT. Trimming took 3 bases from V and 2 from J, leaving 12 bases between them. The CDR3 nucleotides read TGTGCCAGCAGTGAGGGCGGGGGCCCCACAGATACGCAGTATTTT. Its protein product is CASSEGGGPTDTQYF.

The V and J genes are TRBV2 and TRBJ1-1, with D perhaps matching TRBD1 (6 bases). Between the trimmed V and J ends, which lost 7 bases and 9 bases, there was a span of 21 bases. The CDR3 runs 14 residues. Per germline, CDR1 SNHLY and CDR2 FYNNEI. This CDR3 is CASNPEQGVGKAFF. CDR3 bases: TGTGCCAGCAACCCTGAACAGGGTGTAGGAAAAGCTTTCTTT.

J is TRBJ1-2 and V is TRBV28; 8 bases line up with TRBD1. The CDR3 covers 15 residues. Germline values: CDR1 MDHEN, CDR2 SYDVKM. J lost 5 bases, V lost 5 bases, and 10 bases had no gene match. Here the CDR3 DNA reads TGTGCCAGCAGTCGGACAGGGCGCAGATTGTATGGCTACACCTTC. Amino acid sequence: CASSRTGRRLYGYTF.